These 21 T cell receptor beta chains share one sample of origin, sequenced in a study of blood T cells in healthy people across ages. Sample-barcoded 5' priming and a J-beta primer mix drove a second PCR of roughly 7 to 11 cycles. Via MiXCR, TCRdb re-called the 5' RACE reads, giving one row per CDR3 protein. The table includes approximately 760,000 distinct CDR3 sequences, roughly 25% detected once. These data were also reused for a study on T cells of mothers and their children.

Sequenced: blood. The source of these receptors is a boy aged 5-17 years in good health.

This chain connects TRBV29-1 to TRBJ2-7; 12 nucleotides align to TRBD2. Trimming took 4 bases from V and 6 from J; bases not matched to a gene: 7. This CDR3 is 14 amino acids long. Germline CDR1 SQVTM, CDR2 ANQGSEA. CDR3 DNA sequence: TGCAGCGTTGGCTCCGGACTAGCGGGAACCGAGCAGTACTTC. Protein: CSVGSGLAGTEQYF.

In its sample, this clonotype was seen once. The chain uses TRBV7-9 and TRBJ1-1; no reliable D call. Trimming stripped 4 bases from V and 5 bases from J, with 14 bases between. Germline V lookup: CDR1 SEHNR, CDR2 FQNEAQ (reference sequence). The CDR3 spans 14 residues. CDR3 sequence reads: CASSSGIGVTEAFF. The CDR3 coding sequence is TGTGCCAGCAGCTCAGGCATCGGGGTTACTGAAGCTTTCTTT.

This clonotype was counted only a few times. The rearrangement joins TRBV7-9 to TRBJ2-5; 14 positions agree with TRBD2. The germline gives CDR1 SEHNR, CDR2 FQNEAQ (reference sequence). The J segment lost 3 bases and the V segment lost 5 bases, leaving 5 bases of the junction unmatched. CDR3 length equals 16 residues. In DNA form, the CDR3 reads TGTGCCAGCAGCCCCGGGACTAGCGGGGGAGAAGAGACCCAGTACTTC. As protein: CASSPGTSGGEETQYF. The full variable domain, with the rest looked up from reference TRBV7-9 and TRBJ2-5, is DTGVSQNPRHKITKRGQNVTFRCDPISEHNRLYWYRQTLGQGPEFLTYFQNEAQLEKSRLLSDRFSAERPKGSFSTLEIQRTEQGDSAMYLCASSPGTSGGEETQYFGPGTRLLVL.

This clonotype was counted only a few times. The CDR3 loop is CASSQGDNEQYF. CDR3 DNA: TGTGCCAGCAGCCAAGGAGACAACGAGCAGTACTTC. The rearrangement joins TRBV3-1 to TRBJ2-5, with D unresolved. Near its end, the DNA agrees better with TRBJ2-7, so the J call may be wrong. Looked up from germline, CDR1 is LGHDT and CDR2 is YNNKEL (reference sequence). The CDR3 runs 12 residues.

This clonotype has only a few counts. The chain uses TRBV14 and TRBJ2-1; the D is unclear. The V end was cut by 0 bases, the J end by 7 bases, with 4 bases between. The germline V gene encodes CDR1 SGHDN and CDR2 FVKESK. This CDR3 contains 12 residues. The CDR3 nucleotides are TGTGCCAGCAGCCAAGAATGGAATGAGCAGTTCTTC. Its protein is CASSQEWNEQFF.

The V gene is TRBV3-1, the J gene TRBJ2-5; TRBD1 matches at 8 bases. The closer fit of TRBJ2-1 to the DNA end suggests the J call may be wrong. CDR3 length equals 15 residues. The germline V gene has CDR1 LGHDT and CDR2 YNNKEL (reference sequence). CDR3 DNA: TGTGCCAGCAGCCAAGCGGGACAGGATACCAATGAGCAGTTCTTC. This translates into CASSQAGQDTNEQFF.

The gene calls are TRBV6-1 and TRBJ2-5, with D possibly matching TRBD2 (5 bases). The germline V gene has CDR1 MNHNS and CDR2 SASEGT. The CDR3 spans 18 residues. The V gene lost 2 bases and the J gene lost 0 bases, with 19 bases spanning the gap. In DNA form, the CDR3 reads TGTGCCAGCAGTGAACCGGAGACCAGCGGACCGTACCAAGAGACCCAGTACTTC. This codes for CASSEPETSGPYQETQYF.

The rearrangement links TRBV7-9 to TRBJ2-5, with TRBD1 identical over 8 bases. The CDR3 sequence is 16 residues long. Germline lookup yields CDR1 SEHNR and CDR2 FQNEAQ (reference sequence). V was clipped by 5 bases and J by 3 bases; unmatched bases: 11. The CDR3 here is CASSPPQGGWEETQYF. CDR3 bases: TGTGCCAGCAGCCCTCCACAGGGGGGCTGGGAAGAGACCCAGTACTTC.

V gene TRBV27 combines with J gene TRBJ2-3; D is perhaps TRBD1 (5 bases). V lost 5 bases to trimming and J lost 5 bases, with 17 bases between them. Germline V gives CDR1 MNHEY, CDR2 SMNVEV (reference sequence). The CDR3 has 15 residues. The chain's CDR3 is CASSPGLVGLDTQYF. The CDR3 DNA is TGTGCCAGCAGTCCAGGGTTAGTGGGGTTAGATACGCAGTATTTT.

Many counts were recorded for this clonotype. The gene calls are TRBV4-3 and TRBJ2-1; possibly TRBD2 for D (6 bases). The V and J ends lost 5 bases and 7 bases respectively, with 15 bases between them. CDR1 is LGHNA and CDR2 is YSLEER in the germline V gene. This CDR3 spans 14 amino acids. This CDR3 is CASSRGLAGNEQFF. For the CDR3, the DNA is TGCGCCAGCAGCAGGGGACTCGCGGGTAATGAGCAGTTCTTC.

This clonotype was counted a few times. The chain is built from TRBV4-3 and TRBJ2-1, with TRBD1 matching 10 bases. Judging by the DNA end, TRBJ2-7 fits better; the J call may be wrong. This CDR3 has 16 residues. The germline gives CDR1 LGHNA, CDR2 YSLEER. The DNA of the CDR3 is TGCGCCAGCAGCCAAGATCGACAGGGGGCTGGCTACGAGCAGTACTTC. Residues: CASSQDRQGAGYEQYF.

This clonotype was seen more than once but under ten times. This rearrangement joins TRBV7-9 to TRBJ1-4; no definite D call. The CDR3 has 14 residues. The ends were cut back, 2 bases at V and 7 bases at J, with 11 bases in the middle. Looked up from germline, CDR1 is SEHNR and CDR2 is FQNEAQ (reference sequence). The CDR3 bases are TGTGCCAGCAGCTTAACCCCGTTTGGTGAAAAACTGTTTTTT. This gives the protein CASSLTPFGEKLFF.

The gene calls are TRBV5-1 and TRBJ1-1; a possible D gene is TRBD1 (5 bases). Germline-derived CDR1 and CDR2 are SGHRS and YFSETQ. This CDR3 spans 15 amino acids. Trimming stripped 1 base from V and 3 bases from J, with 13 bases between. The CDR3 here is CASSLSRGSYTEAFF. CDR3 nucleotide sequence: TGCGCCAGCAGCTTGTCGAGGGGTTCGTACACTGAAGCTTTCTTT.

The chain uses TRBV10-3 and TRBJ1-5; D gene ambiguous. The CDR3 runs to 15 residues. CDR1 ENHRY and CDR2 SYGVKD come from the germline V gene. Trimming shortened V by 0 bases and J by 5 bases, and 11 bases separated the two germline ends. CDR3 sequence: CAISESGRWDQPQHF. The CDR3 nucleotides are TGTGCCATCAGTGAGTCAGGGCGATGGGATCAGCCCCAGCATTTT.

The V call is TRBV6-2 or TRBV6-3, the J call TRBJ1-5; 7 bases are shared with TRBD1. CDR1 and CDR2 (germline): MNHEY, SVGEGT. V shed 6 bases, J shed 3 bases, and the junction held 8 bases outside the gene matches. The CDR3 covers 15 residues. The CDR3 protein is CASRFRDRDNQPQHF. CDR3 nucleotides: TGTGCCAGCAGGTTCCGTGACAGGGACAATCAGCCCCAGCATTTT.

This clonotype was observed a few times. The chain links TRBV29-1 to TRBJ1-4, with D unclear. Germline V lookup: CDR1 SQVTM, CDR2 ANQGSEA. The CDR3 sequence is 13 residues long. The V end was cut by 4 bases, the J end by 8 bases, with 14 bases between. CDR3 nucleotide sequence: TGCAGCGTTGTGCAACAGAATGAGGAAAAACTGTTTTTT. This translates into CSVVQQNEEKLFF.

This rearrangement joins TRBV6-5 to TRBJ2-5, with D tentatively TRBD2 (6 bases). With the DNA end fitting TRBJ2-1 better, the J assignment may be wrong. Germline V CDR1 and CDR2: MNHEY, SVGAGI. This CDR3 has 13 residues. CDR3 sequence: CATLRGAGNEQFF. The CDR3 nucleotides are TGTGCCACCTTACGCGGGGCTGGCAATGAGCAGTTCTTC.

This clonotype turned up a few times. This rearrangement joins TRBV7-9 to TRBJ2-1; D is undetermined. CDR1 and CDR2 from the germline V gene are SEHNR and FQNEAQ (reference sequence). The V and J ends lost 1 base and 5 bases respectively, with 9 bases between them. The CDR3 has 14 amino acids. CDR3 bases: TGTGCCAGCAGCTTAGGGGTAGGGAACAATGAGCAGTTCTTC. Protein sequence: CASSLGVGNNEQFF.

The sample holds a few counts of this clonotype. The chain joins TRBV5-1 to TRBJ2-5, with D perhaps matching TRBD1 (7 bases). Trimming removed 0 bases from V and 2 bases from J, with 14 bases in between. The CDR3 contains 16 residues. CDR1 SGHRS and CDR2 YFSETQ come from the germline V gene. CDR3 DNA sequence: TGCGCCAGCAGCTTGGAGGCAGGGGGGATACAAGAGACCCAGTACTTC. The encoded protein is CASSLEAGGIQETQYF.

The table lists this clonotype with a few counts. The CDR3 is CASSQAEVLKSYEQYF. The CDR3 region has the DNA TGCGCCAGCAGCCAAGCGGAGGTATTAAAATCCTACGAGCAGTACTTC. V and J are TRBV4-1 and TRBJ2-7; maybe TRBD2 (5 bases). The CDR3 extends over 16 amino acids. Germline lookup yields CDR1 MGHRA and CDR2 YSYEKL. V gave up 1 base and J gave up 1 base, with 14 bases separating them.

The count of this clonotype is one. The chain has TRBV5-1 and TRBJ2-7; D is perhaps TRBD1 or TRBD2 (5 bases each). The germline V and J ends were trimmed by 0 bases and 1 base, with 17 bases remaining between them. The CDR3 extends over 17 amino acids. From germline, CDR1 is SGHRS and CDR2 YFSETQ. The CDR3 nucleotides are TGCGCCAGCAGCTTGGCCGTCGGGGCGCAATTTTCCTACGAGCAGTACTTC. This sequence encodes CASSLAVGAQFSYEQYF. Drawing the rest from reference TRBV5-1 and TRBJ2-7, the complete variable domain is KAGVTQTPRYLIKTRGQQVTLSCSPISGHRSVSWYQQTPGQGLQFLFEYFSETQRNKGNFPGRFSGRQFSNSRSEMNVSTLELGDSALYLCASSLAVGAQFSYEQYFGPGTRLTVT.